This entry lists 8 T cell receptor beta chains sequenced from one sample in a study of control samples from healthy donors and cancer patients. Clones were read by immunoSEQ multiplex PCR, and TCRdb kept only the in-frame ones, dropping some. The sample lists about 51,000 clones; approximately 89% were seen once. The sample was PBMCs. The receptor source for this set is a man aged 40-49 years with colorectal cancer.

A note on this clone: The same CDR3 can be traced to other DNA sequences in this sample. In DNA form, the CDR3 reads TGTGCCAGTAGTATTGGGACAGGGTATAGTGAAAAACTGTTTTTT. As protein: CASSIGTGYSEKLFF. This chain uses TRBV19 with TRBJ1-4; 9 positions agree with TRBD1. The CDR3 runs 15 residues. In germline, CDR1 is LNHDA, CDR2 SQIVND (reference sequence). With 3 bases clipped from V and 7 bases from J, the junction kept 6 bases outside the gene matches.

This chain connects TRBV10-3 to TRBJ2-1; 9 nucleotides align to TRBD2. This CDR3 region has 15 residues. The germline gives CDR1 ENHRY, CDR2 SYGVKD. With V trimmed by 6 bases and J by 0 bases, 3 bases remained unmatched. CDR3 sequence: CAIRISGSSYNEQFF. The CDR3 DNA is TGTGCCATCAGAATTAGCGGGAGCTCCTACAATGAGCAGTTCTTC.

The chain joins TRBV7-9 to TRBJ1-2; D is uncertain. The V end was cut by 5 bases, the J end by 8 bases, with 18 bases between. Looked up from germline, CDR1 is SEHNR and CDR2 is FQNEAQ (reference sequence). This CDR3 has 14 amino acids. CDR3 DNA: TGTGCCAGCAGCCGTAATGGACTGGCGTGGGGCTACACCTTC. Its translation: CASSRNGLAWGYTF.

V is TRBV19 and J is TRBJ1-5, with a weak D call TRBD1 (5 bases). The length of the CDR3 is 16 residues. Between the trimmed V and J ends, which lost 6 bases and 2 bases, there was a span of 17 bases. The germline V gene has CDR1 LNHDA and CDR2 SQIVND (reference sequence). The CDR3 region is CASRMRVGTGNQPQHF. DNA of the CDR3: TGTGCCAGTAGAATGAGGGTAGGGACGGGCAATCAGCCCCAGCATTTT.

This rearrangement joins TRBV11-3 to TRBJ2-7; either TRBD1 or TRBD2 may supply D (5 bases each). V was clipped by 5 bases and J by 5 bases, with 28 bases between them. The germline V gene encodes CDR1 SGHNT and CDR2 YENEEA. The CDR3 runs to 18 residues. CDR3 amino acids: CASSPAGRAPENPHEQYF. CDR3 DNA: TGTGCCAGCAGCCCGGCAGGGCGGGCGCCTGAGAACCCCCACGAGCAGTACTTC.

For this clone: The junction does not match germline at one end; this may be a read error. The gene calls are TRBV20-1 and TRBJ2-7; D ambiguous. The CDR3 has 11 residues. Germline V CDR1 and CDR2: DFQATT, SNEGSKA (reference sequence). The DNA of the CDR3 is TGCAGTGCTAGAGAAGCCTACGGGCAGTACTTC. It yields the protein CSAREAYGQYF.

The table lists this clone with a few counts. The rearrangement uses TRBV27 and TRBJ2-1; TRBD1 is a possible D gene (5 bases). CDR3 length equals 13 residues. V gave up 7 bases and J gave up 7 bases, with 14 bases separating them. Germline assignment: CDR1 MNHEY and CDR2 SMNVEV (reference sequence). The CDR3 DNA sequence: TGTGCCAGCACTGCCCTAGGGGTTAATGAGCAGTTCTTC. It encodes CASTALGVNEQFF.

V usage is TRBV14 and J usage is TRBJ1-2, with a possible D match to TRBD1 (5 bases). The V gene lost 4 bases and the J gene lost 1 base, with 19 bases spanning the gap. The CDR3 is 17 amino acids. The V gene's germline CDR1 is SGHDN and CDR2 FVKESK. The CDR3 protein is CASSRSGTVGHNYGYTF. The CDR3 nucleotides are TGTGCCAGCAGCCGTTCCGGGACGGTGGGCCATAACTATGGCTACACCTTC.